This entry lists 13 T cell receptor beta chains sequenced from one sample in a study of blood T cell repertoires in COVID-19. Profiled with immunoSEQ multiplex PCR; TCRdb holds only in-frame clones, not every one. The sample lists approximately 450,000 clones, 80% to 90% occurring once. Sequenced sample: peripheral blood. The receptors come from a young woman with acute or convalescent COVID-19.

The chain carries TRBV7-9 and TRBJ2-2; D uncertain. V gave up 0 bases and J gave up 4 bases, with 9 bases separating them. This CDR3 spans 15 amino acids. Germline CDR1 is SEHNR and CDR2 is FQNEAQ (reference sequence). CDR3 nucleotide sequence: TGTGCCAGCAGCTTAGCGACTCAAAGCACCGGGGAGCTGTTTTTT. Protein product: CASSLATQSTGELFF.

The chain uses TRBV28 and TRBJ2-3; TRBD2 matches at 9 bases. CDR3 length equals 16 residues. Losses at the gene ends were 7 bases for V and 1 base for J; bases not matched to a gene: 9. Germline values: CDR1 MDHEN, CDR2 SYDVKM. The CDR3 nucleotides are TGTGCCAGCACCGGCCTCGAGCGGGGGGGCACAGATACGCAGTATTTT. Encoded protein: CASTGLERGGTDTQYF.

This clone was counted once. This chain uses TRBV19 with TRBJ1-6, with D possibly TRBD1 on 5 matching bases. The CDR3 is 13 amino acids. From germline, CDR1 is LNHDA and CDR2 SQIVND (reference sequence). V was trimmed by 6 bases and J by 7 bases, leaving 10 bases between them. CDR3 protein: CASRRGLNSPLHF. CDR3 bases: TGTGCCAGTAGAAGGGGTTTGAATTCACCCCTCCACTTT.

The chain recombines TRBV12-3 or TRBV12-4 with TRBJ2-1; unclear D gene. The CDR3 totals 12 residues. V was cut by 6 bases and J by 3 bases, with 6 bases left in between. CDR3 nucleotide sequence: TGTGCCAGCAGCCGAGACTACAATGAGCAGTTCTTC. As protein: CASSRDYNEQFF.

The J gene is TRBJ1-6, the V gene TRBV6-5, with D uncertain. This CDR3 is built from 15 residues. CDR1 and CDR2 (germline): MNHEY, SVGAGI. Trimming cost V 8 bases and J 0 bases, with 11 bases left between them. The CDR3 sequence: CASRTRGSYNSPLHF. DNA for the CDR3: TGTGCCAGCCGGACCCGGGGCTCCTATAATTCACCCCTCCACTTT.

In its sample, this clone was seen a few times. This chain links TRBV18 with TRBJ1-3; maybe TRBD1 (6 bases). Trimming removed 4 bases at V and 4 bases at J, with 17 bases between. CDR1 KGHSH and CDR2 LQKENI come from the germline V gene. This CDR3 has 16 residues. This CDR3 reads CASSQITGSSGNTIYF. CDR3 nucleotide sequence: TGTGCCAGCTCACAGATTACAGGGTCGTCCGGAAACACCATATATTTT.

V usage is TRBV7-2 and J usage is TRBJ1-4; no clear D gene. V was clipped by 5 bases and J by 6 bases, with 16 bases between them. The CDR3 is made up of 15 amino acids. CDR1 is SGHTA, CDR2 FQGNSA, per germline. As DNA, the CDR3 is TGTGCCAGCAGCCCGACCGGGATTGGGGATGAAAAACTGTTTTTT. It is translated as CASSPTGIGDEKLFF.

The chain employs TRBV15 and TRBJ2-2; TRBD1 is a possible D gene (6 bases). The CDR3 has 18 amino acids. Trimming shortened V by 0 bases and J by 3 bases, and 17 bases separated the two germline ends. The V gene's germline CDR1 is LNHNV and CDR2 YYDKDF (reference sequence). CDR3 sequence reads: CATSRDLSARGYTGELFF. CDR3 in DNA: TGTGCCACCAGCAGAGATCTCTCGGCGAGGGGGTACACCGGGGAGCTGTTTTTT.

The gene calls are TRBV28 and TRBJ2-5; D gene ambiguous. Germline V gene sequence: CDR1 MDHEN, CDR2 SYDVKM. The CDR3 length is 14 residues. The V end was cut by 2 bases, the J end by 3 bases, with 10 bases between. CDR3 nucleotides: TGTGCCAGCAGTTTAAACAGCCCTAAAGAGACCCAGTACTTC. Protein product: CASSLNSPKETQYF.

This chain joins TRBV30 and TRBJ1-5; D is possibly TRBD1 (6 bases). V shed 0 bases and J shed 7 bases, with 13 bases lying between them. Germline V lookup: CDR1 GTSNPN, CDR2 SVGIG (reference sequence). This CDR3 contains 14 residues. This CDR3 reads CAWSVRPGEQPQHF. CDR3 coding DNA: TGTGCCTGGAGTGTACGGCCAGGGGAACAGCCCCAGCATTTT.

In the case of this clone: Its ends do not fully match the called genes, so a read error is possible. V usage is TRBV7-9 and J usage is TRBJ1-2; D not resolved. This CDR3 region has 14 residues. From germline, CDR1 is SEHNR and CDR2 FQNEAQ (reference sequence). The CDR3 sequence is CASSLPPGDNIVWF. The CDR3 DNA reads as TGTGCCAGCAGCTTACCGCCGGGAGACAACATTGTCTGGTTC. The full variable domain, completed using reference TRBV7-9 and TRBJ1-2, is DTGVSQNPRHKITKRGQNVTFRCDPISEHNRLYWYRQTLGQGPEFLTYFQNEAQLEKSRLLSDRFSAERPKGSFSTLEIQRTEQGDSAMYLCASSLPPGDNIVWFGSGTRLTVV.

The chain carries TRBV2 and TRBJ2-7; D is unclear. V was trimmed by 5 bases and J by 0 bases, leaving 5 bases between them. This CDR3 comprises 12 residues. Germline CDR1 reads SNHLY; CDR2 reads FYNNEI. Here the CDR3 reads CASSLSSYEQYF. DNA of the CDR3: TGTGCCAGCAGTTTGAGCTCCTACGAGCAGTACTTC.

The chain uses TRBV5-5 and TRBJ2-1, with D unresolved. This CDR3 spans 13 amino acids. Germline CDR1 and CDR2: SGHKS and YYEKEE (reference sequence). The V and J ends lost 1 base and 2 bases respectively, with 4 bases between them. CDR3 protein: CASSLTAYNEQFF. In DNA, the CDR3 is TGTGCCAGCAGCTTGACAGCCTACAATGAGCAGTTCTTC.